These 18 T cell receptor beta chains came from one sample sequenced in a study of regulatory T cells in long-lasting Graves disease (dated by TCRdb to the early 2020s). Reading the label with the study, this specimen's time point is: newly diagnosed GD, antithyroid drugs for less than 3 months. For both TCR sequencing and RNA sequencing, RNA was extracted from PBMCs using TRIzol. Library prep was done by multiplex PCR. Instrument on record: Illumina HiSeq 4000. To build TCR beta libraries, CDR3 regions were amplified by Arm-PCR using iRepertoire HTBI primers. Using fastp at Q25 and MiXCR, TCRdb reprocessed the public reads and kept productive beta chains. Rows are combined by CDR3 protein, so each entry shows the most common genes and DNA. The sample table contains around 330,000 distinct CDR3 sequences; only one count was recorded for 15% to 20% of them. The ten largest clones add up to roughly 35% of the sample.

This material consisted of peripheral blood mononuclear cells (PBMCs), taken at new diagnosis, from a patient treated with antithyroid drugs. These receptors were obtained from a female donor with Graves disease.

This clonotype showed up just a few times. This chain uses TRBV20-1 with TRBJ2-5; 9 bases are a match to TRBD2. The CDR3 sequence is 17 residues long. Germline assignment: CDR1 DFQATT and CDR2 SNEGSKA (reference sequence). Losses at the gene ends were 0 bases for V and 7 bases for J; bases not matched to a gene: 15. The DNA for the CDR3 is TGCAGTGCTAGAGAAGAGACTAGCGGCCTCCGCTCCGGGACCCAGTACTTC. As protein: CSAREETSGLRSGTQYF.

This clonotype was observed at least ten times. The chain carries TRBV28 and TRBJ2-4; D may be TRBD1 (6 bases). With 3 bases removed from V and 6 bases from J, the gap between germline ends came to 12 bases. CDR3 length equals 14 residues. Germline-derived CDR1 and CDR2 are MDHEN and SYDVKM. CDR3 protein: CASSFGQGRNIQYF. DNA for the CDR3: TGTGCCAGCAGTTTCGGGCAGGGGAGAAACATTCAGTACTTC.

A word on this clonotype: This could be a read error, since a much larger clone is one nucleotide away. The rearrangement joins TRBV30 to TRBJ1-1, with D unclear. The CDR3 runs 12 residues. Trimming removed 2 bases at V and 7 bases at J, with 11 bases between. CDR1 and CDR2 (germline): GTSNPN, SVGIG (reference sequence). The CDR3 nucleotides are TGTGCCTGGAGTCCGGAGCTTCTTGAAGCTTTCTTT. Its translation: CAWSPELLEAFF.

This clonotype was observed many times. The rearrangement uses TRBV24-1 and TRBJ2-5; a weak D match, TRBD2 (6 bases). Looked up from germline, CDR1 is KGHDR and CDR2 is SFDVKD. CDR3 size: 15 residues. The V end was cut by 2 bases, the J end by 4 bases, with 13 bases between. The CDR3 protein is CATSDSGTTRETQYF. CDR3 DNA: TGTGCCACCAGTGATTCCGGGACGACTAGAGAGACCCAGTACTTC.

The chain recombines TRBV6-1 with TRBJ2-7; TRBD1 agrees at 9 bases. Germline CDR1 and CDR2: MNHNS and SASEGT. J was trimmed by 6 bases and V by 6 bases; bases with no gene match: 6. The CDR3 covers 13 residues. The CDR3 reads CASSGTGIGEQYF. The CDR3 coding sequence is TGTGCCAGCAGCGGGACAGGGATAGGCGAGCAGTACTTC.

The table lists this clonotype with a few counts. V gene TRBV7-9 combines with J gene TRBJ2-7; 10 nucleotides align to TRBD2. Trimming removed 1 base from V and 7 bases from J; junction bases left unmatched: 13. The CDR3 totals 17 residues. Per the germline V gene, CDR1 is SEHNR and CDR2 is FQNEAQ (reference sequence). CDR3 sequence reads: CASSLGNAAGGPGEQYF. Here the CDR3 DNA reads TGTGCCAGCAGCTTAGGTAACGCAGCGGGAGGGCCGGGGGAGCAGTACTTC.

This clonotype was counted at least ten times. This sequence joins TRBV6-2 or TRBV6-3 and TRBJ2-3, with a weak D call TRBD2 (5 bases). Germline V CDR1 and CDR2: MNHEY, SVGEGT. The CDR3 is 13 amino acids. V was cut by 6 bases and J by 2 bases, with 9 bases left in between. In DNA, the CDR3 is TGTGCCAGCAGCCCCCGGGACACAGATACGCAGTATTTT. Amino acid sequence: CASSPRDTDTQYF.

This rearrangement joins TRBV12-3 or TRBV12-4 to TRBJ2-1, with 9 bases aligning to TRBD1. V dropped 5 bases and J dropped 4; count of bases not matched to a gene: 9. The CDR3 length is 16 residues. CDR3 sequence (DNA): TGTGCCAGCAGTCCCATGGGACAGGGATATTACAATGAGCAGTTCTTC. Translating it yields CASSPMGQGYYNEQFF.

This clonotype was seen more than once but under ten times. This chain joins TRBV5-1 and TRBJ2-3; D unclear. The CDR3 covers 16 residues. The V gene lost 0 bases and the J gene lost 7 bases, with 18 bases spanning the gap. Germline CDR1 is SGHRS and CDR2 is YFSETQ. The CDR3 sequence is CASSLDGPPTLNTQYF. CDR3 DNA: TGCGCCAGCAGCTTGGACGGCCCTCCCACCCTGAATACGCAGTATTTT.

This sequence joins TRBV2 and TRBJ2-3; D is perhaps TRBD2 (5 bases). V lost 6 bases and J 0 bases, leaving 16 bases between the germline ends. This CDR3 comprises 16 residues. The germline gives CDR1 SNHLY, CDR2 FYNNEI. The CDR3 DNA sequence: TGTGCCAGCAGCGACCCCGGACTCACCAGCACAGATACGCAGTATTTT. Its protein product is CASSDPGLTSTDTQYF. Full variable domain (remainder filled in from reference TRBV2 and TRBJ2-3): EPEVTQTPSHQVTQMGQEVILRCVPISNHLYFYWYRQILGQKVEFLVSFYNNEISEKSEIFDDQFSVERPDGSNFTLKIRSTKLEDSAMYFCASSDPGLTSTDTQYFGPGTRLTVL.

The rearrangement links TRBV5-1 to TRBJ2-3; the D gene is possibly TRBD1 (7 bases). The germline V gene encodes CDR1 SGHRS and CDR2 YFSETQ. V gave up 0 bases and J gave up 2 bases, with 10 bases separating them. CDR3 size: 15 residues. The CDR3 protein is CASSLARGVTDTQYF. CDR3 DNA sequence: TGCGCCAGCAGCTTGGCCAGGGGGGTCACAGATACGCAGTATTTT.

Note on this clonotype: The junction differs from germline at one of its ends, possibly a read error. The gene calls are TRBV12-3 or TRBV12-4 and TRBJ2-2; 9 bases map to TRBD1. The CDR3 is made up of 16 amino acids. CDR3 bases: TGTGCCACCAGTTTTCCCGAGACAGGGGGAATCGGGGAGCTGTTTTTT. As protein: CATSFPETGGIGELFF.

This clonotype has ten or more counts. V and J are TRBV29-1 and TRBJ1-1; D uncertain. This CDR3 is 10 amino acids long. From germline, CDR1 is SQVTM and CDR2 ANQGSEA. The V end lost 7 bases, the J end lost 8 bases, and 11 bases lay between the germline ends. CDR3: CSALTGEAFF. In nucleotides, the CDR3 is TGCAGCGCTCTAACCGGGGAAGCTTTCTTT. The full variable domain, completed using reference TRBV29-1 and TRBJ1-1, is SAVISQKPSRDICQRGTSLTIQCQVDSQVTMMFWYRQQPGQSLTLIATANQGSEATYESGFVIDKFPISRPNLTFSTLTVSNMSPEDSSIYLCSALTGEAFFGQGTRLTVV.

This clonotype was observed many times. This chain connects TRBV6-1 to TRBJ2-2, with D possibly matching TRBD2 (6 bases). Germline V CDR1 and CDR2: MNHNS, SASEGT. This CDR3 contains 14 residues. V gave up 7 bases and J gave up 8 bases, with 17 bases separating them. The CDR3 spells CASTKGPRGGELFF. CDR3 sequence (DNA): TGTGCCAGCACTAAGGGGCCCCGGGGGGGGGAGCTGTTTTTT.

This clonotype has ten or more counts. The CDR3 loop reads CSALGPRGVNTEAFF. The CDR3 DNA is TGCAGTGCTCTAGGTCCCAGGGGGGTGAACACTGAAGCTTTCTTT. The gene calls are TRBV20-1 and TRBJ1-1, with TRBD1 identical over 7 bases. CDR1 DFQATT and CDR2 SNEGSKA come from the germline V gene (reference sequence). This CDR3 region has 15 residues. The V segment lost 5 bases and the J segment 0 bases; nucleotides outside the gene matches: 9.

This clonotype was counted a few times. V usage is TRBV5-1 and J usage is TRBJ2-7, with D possibly being TRBD2 (7 bases). CDR1 is SGHRS, CDR2 YFSETQ, per germline. The V end was cut by 2 bases, the J end by 0 bases, with 12 bases between. The CDR3 extends over 15 amino acids. CDR3 protein: CASSLGGGTSYEQYF. As DNA, the CDR3 is TGCGCCAGCAGCTTAGGGGGGGGAACCTCCTACGAGCAGTACTTC.

The J gene is TRBJ2-7, the V gene TRBV5-6, with a possible D match to TRBD1 (5 bases). The germline V and J ends were trimmed by 0 bases and 6 bases, with 16 bases remaining between them. The CDR3 spans 15 residues. Germline V lookup: CDR1 SGHDT, CDR2 YYEEEE. The CDR3 spells CASSLVRTTQGEQYF. The CDR3 coding sequence is TGTGCCAGCAGCTTGGTCAGGACCACCCAGGGCGAGCAGTACTTC.

This clonotype was picked up many times. V is TRBV19 and J is TRBJ2-3; D is perhaps TRBD1 (7 bases). V shed 3 bases and J shed 2 bases, with 18 bases lying between them. The CDR3 has 17 residues. The germline V gene encodes CDR1 LNHDA and CDR2 SQIVND (reference sequence). In DNA, the CDR3 is TGTGCCAGTAGTATCCTCGCGGGACAGACTTCCACAGATACGCAGTATTTT. Its protein is CASSILAGQTSTDTQYF.